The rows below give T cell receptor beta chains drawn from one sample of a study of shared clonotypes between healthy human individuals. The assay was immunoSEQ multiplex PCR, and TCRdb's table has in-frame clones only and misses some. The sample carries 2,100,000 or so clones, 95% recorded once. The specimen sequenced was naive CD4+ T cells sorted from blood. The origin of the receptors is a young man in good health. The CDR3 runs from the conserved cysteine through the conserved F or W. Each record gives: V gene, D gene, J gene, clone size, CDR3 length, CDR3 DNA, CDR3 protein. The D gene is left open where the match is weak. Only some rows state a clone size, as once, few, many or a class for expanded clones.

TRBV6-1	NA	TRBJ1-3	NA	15	TGTGCCAGCAGTTCCATGTGGGGCGTTGGAAACACCATATATTTT	CASSSMWGVGNTIYF
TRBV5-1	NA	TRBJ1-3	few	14	TGCGCCAGCAGCTTGGAAGGGTTCGGAAACACCATATATTTT	CASSLEGFGNTIYF
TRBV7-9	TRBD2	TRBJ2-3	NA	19	TGTGCCAGCAGCCTGACTAGCGGGATAGTGAAGCACAGCACAGATACGCAGTATTTT	CASSLTSGIVKHSTDTQYF
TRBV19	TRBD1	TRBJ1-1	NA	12	TGTGCCAGTAGCCCGACAGGGTTTACAGCTTTCTTT	CASSPTGFTAFF
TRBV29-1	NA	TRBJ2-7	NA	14	TGCAGCGTTGAAGATCGACTAGGGGTGGGAGAGCAGTACTTC	CSVEDRLGVGEQYF
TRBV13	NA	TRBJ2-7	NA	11	TGTGCCAGCAGCTTTGGATACGAGCAGTACTTC	CASSFGYEQYF
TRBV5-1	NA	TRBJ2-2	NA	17	TGCGCCAGCAGCTTGGTTGGAATTGGGGGTGGCACCGGGGAGCTGTTTTTT	CASSLVGIGGGTGELFF
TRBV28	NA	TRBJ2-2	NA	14	TGTGCCAGCAGTTTAGACCCTAACACCGGGGAGCTGTTTTTT	CASSLDPNTGELFF
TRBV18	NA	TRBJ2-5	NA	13	TGTGCCAGCTCACCAGACGGTCAAGAGACCCAGTACTTC	CASSPDGQETQYF
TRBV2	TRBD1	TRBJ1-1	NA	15	TGTGCCAGCAGTGCGACAGGGTTGGGCAACACTGAAGCTTTCTTT	CASSATGLGNTEAFF
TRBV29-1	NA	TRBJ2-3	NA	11	TGCAGCGTGGGAACGGCAGATACGCAGTATTTT	CSVGTADTQYF
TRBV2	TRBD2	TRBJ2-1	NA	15	TGTGCCAGCAGTCCAAGACTAGCGGGACAGAATGAGCAGTTCTTC	CASSPRLAGQNEQFF
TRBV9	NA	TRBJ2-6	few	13	TGTGCCAGCAGCGTAGGTGGGGCCAACGTCCTGACTTTC	CASSVGGANVLTF
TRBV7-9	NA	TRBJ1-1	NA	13	TGTGCCAGCAGTCCTCTAACGGACACTGAAGCTTTCTTT	CASSPLTDTEAFF
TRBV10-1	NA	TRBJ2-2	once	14	TGCGCCAGCAGTGGAACAGCGAACACCGGGGAGCTGTTTTTT	CASSGTANTGELFF
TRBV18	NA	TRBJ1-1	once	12	TGTGCCAGCTCACCTTCTCCGCCTGAAGCTTTCTTT	CASSPSPPEAFF
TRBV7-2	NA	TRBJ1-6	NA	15	TGTGCCAGCAGCTGGGACCCCTCGTTAAGCTCACCCCTCCACTTT	CASSWDPSLSSPLHF
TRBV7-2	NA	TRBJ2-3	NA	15	TGTGCCAGCACCCTGGGCGGAGGCCTCACAGATACGCAGTATTTT	CASTLGGGLTDTQYF
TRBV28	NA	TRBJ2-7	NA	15	TGTGCCAGCAGCTCTGACAGACCCGGTCCCTACGAGCAGTACTTC	CASSSDRPGPYEQYF
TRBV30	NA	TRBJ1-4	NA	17	TGTGCCTGGAGTGTACCCCCCCCGAATTCGGGGAATGAAAAACTGTTTTTT	CAWSVPPPNSGNEKLFF
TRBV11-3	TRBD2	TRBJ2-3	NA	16	TGTGCCAGCAGCTTAGGGGGGACTAGCGACGGAGATACGCAGTATTTT	CASSLGGTSDGDTQYF
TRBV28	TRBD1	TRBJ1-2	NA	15	TGTGCCAGCAGTTTCCCCGGACAGGGGGCGCGTGGCTACACCTTC	CASSFPGQGARGYTF
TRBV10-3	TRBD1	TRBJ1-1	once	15	TGTGCCATCAGTAGGGACAGGGGTGTGAACACTGAAGCTTTCTTT	CAISRDRGVNTEAFF
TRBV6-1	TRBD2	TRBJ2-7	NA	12	TGTGCCAGCTGGGACTACTCCTACGAGCAGTACTTC	CASWDYSYEQYF
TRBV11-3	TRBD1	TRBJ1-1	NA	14	TGTGCCAGCAGCCCCGACAGGGGGAACACTGAAGCTTTCTTT	CASSPDRGNTEAFF
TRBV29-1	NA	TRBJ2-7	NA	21	TGCAGCGGATCGAGTACTTACAGGGTCAACATGGATCATGTAAACCCTCACGAGCAGTACTTC	CSGSSTYRVNMDHVNPHEQYF
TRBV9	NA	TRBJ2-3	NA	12	TGTGCCAGCAGCGCCGACTTCAATACGCAGTATTTT	CASSADFNTQYF
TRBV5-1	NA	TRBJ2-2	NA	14	TGCGCCAGCAGCTTGGAAGGGGGTACCGGGGAGCTGTTTTTT	CASSLEGGTGELFF
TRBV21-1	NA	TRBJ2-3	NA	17	TGTGCCAGCAGCAAAGGGGAGACTAGCGGGAGGCGGAAGAGGCAGTATTTT	CASSKGETSGRRKRQYF
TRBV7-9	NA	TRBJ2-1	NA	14	TGTGCCAGCAGCGACTCGGGCCTGTCTGGTGAGCAGTTCTTC	CASSDSGLSGEQFF
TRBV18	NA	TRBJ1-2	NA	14	TGTGCCAGCTCACCAAACAACCCGGTATCCTCCGGCACCTTC	CASSPNNPVSSGTF
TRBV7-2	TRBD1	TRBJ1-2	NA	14	TGTGCCAGCAGCACACGACAGGGACCCACCCGCTACACCTTC	CASSTRQGPTRYTF
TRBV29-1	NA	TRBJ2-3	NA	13	TGCAGCGGCCTTCCCCAGGTGGCGGATACGCAGTATTTT	CSGLPQVADTQYF
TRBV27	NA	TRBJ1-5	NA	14	TGTGCCAGCAGTTATCGGACGGGGGATCAGCCCCAGCATTTT	CASSYRTGDQPQHF
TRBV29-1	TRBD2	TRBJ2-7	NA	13	TGCAGCGTTGAGGGTGTAGCGGGATCCGAGCAGTACTTC	CSVEGVAGSEQYF
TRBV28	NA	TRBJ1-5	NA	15	TGTGCCAGCAGTTTATTCCCCGGGGACGCCGCGTCCCAGCATTTT	CASSLFPGDAASQHF
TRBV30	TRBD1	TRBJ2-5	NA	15	TGTGCCTGGAGTATAGGACAGGGGGTGTCAGAGACCCAGTACTTC	CAWSIGQGVSETQYF
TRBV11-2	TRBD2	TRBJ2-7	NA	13	TGTGCCAGCAGCTTGAGCGGGGTGGGTGAGCAGTACTTC	CASSLSGVGEQYF
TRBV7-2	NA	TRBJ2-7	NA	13	TGTGCCAGCAGACGGCCTAGCGAGTACGAGCAGTACTTC	CASRRPSEYEQYF
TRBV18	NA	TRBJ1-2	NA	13	TGTGCCAGCTCACCGACCGAGACCTATGGCTACACCTTC	CASSPTETYGYTF
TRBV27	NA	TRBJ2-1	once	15	TGTGCCAGCAGTCCCCAGGACAGTTCCTACAATGAGCAGTTCTTC	CASSPQDSSYNEQFF
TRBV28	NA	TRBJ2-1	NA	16	TGTGCCAGCAGTTCCCCCTCGGCTGAATTGTACAATGAGCAGTTCTTC	CASSSPSAELYNEQFF
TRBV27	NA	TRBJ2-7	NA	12	TGTGCCAGCAGTTTAGGAGGGCACGAGCAGTACTTC	CASSLGGHEQYF
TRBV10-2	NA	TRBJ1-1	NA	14	TGCGCCAGCAGGCCGGACGGGGGAATCACTGAAGCTTTCTTT	CASRPDGGITEAFF
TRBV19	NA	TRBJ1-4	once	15	TGTGCCAGTAGCCTTCCAGGGCTGACTAATGAAAAACTGTTTTTT	CASSLPGLTNEKLFF
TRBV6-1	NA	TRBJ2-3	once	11	TGTGCCAGCAGTGAAGTAAATACGCAGTATTTT	CASSEVNTQYF
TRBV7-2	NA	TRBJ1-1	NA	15	TGTGCCAGCAGCTCAAGACGCAGTGTGAACACTGAAGCTTTCTTT	CASSSRRSVNTEAFF
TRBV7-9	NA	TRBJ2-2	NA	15	TGTGCCAGCAGCTTACCAGGGGGGCTTACCGGGGAGCTGTTTTTT	CASSLPGGLTGELFF
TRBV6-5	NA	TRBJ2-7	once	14	TGTGCCAGCAGTTACTCGACGCCCTTCTACGAGCAGTACTTC	CASSYSTPFYEQYF
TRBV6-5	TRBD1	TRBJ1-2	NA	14	TGTGCCAGCAGTTACTTGTCAGGGGGCTATGGCTACACCTTC	CASSYLSGGYGYTF
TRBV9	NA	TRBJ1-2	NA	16	TGTGCCAGCAGCGTAGATGGGAGGTTTTTATCCTATGGCTACACCTTC	CASSVDGRFLSYGYTF
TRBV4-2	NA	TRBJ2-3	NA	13	TGTGCCAGCAGCCAAGAACCCACAGATACGCAGTATTTT	CASSQEPTDTQYF
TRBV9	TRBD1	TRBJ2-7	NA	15	TGTGCCAGCAGCACCCGAGGGGGCCCCTTCTACGAGCAGTACTTC	CASSTRGGPFYEQYF
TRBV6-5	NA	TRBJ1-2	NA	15	TGTGCCAGCAGTTACTCGGCAGTGGGGTACTATGGCTACACCTTC	CASSYSAVGYYGYTF
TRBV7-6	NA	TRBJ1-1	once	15	TGTGCCAGCAGCCCACCAGGGGCCGGGAACACTGAAGCTTTCTTT	CASSPPGAGNTEAFF